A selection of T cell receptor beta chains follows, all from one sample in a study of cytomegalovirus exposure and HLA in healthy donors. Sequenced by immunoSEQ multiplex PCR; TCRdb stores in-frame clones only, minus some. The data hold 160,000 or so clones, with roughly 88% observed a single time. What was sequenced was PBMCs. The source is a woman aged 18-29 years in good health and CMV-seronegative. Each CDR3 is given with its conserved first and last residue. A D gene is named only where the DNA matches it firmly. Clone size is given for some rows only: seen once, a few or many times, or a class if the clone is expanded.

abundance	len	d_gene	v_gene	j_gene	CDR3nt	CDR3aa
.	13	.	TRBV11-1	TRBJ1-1	TGTGCCAGCACCCCAGCATGGAGGTCTGAAGCTTTCTTT	CASTPAWRSEAFF
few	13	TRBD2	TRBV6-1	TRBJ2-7	TGTGCCAGCAGTCGGACTAGCCGGTACGAGCAGTACTTC	CASSRTSRYEQYF
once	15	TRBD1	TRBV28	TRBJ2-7	TGTGCCAGCAGCCAGGACAGGCTCTACTCCTACGAGCAGTACTTC	CASSQDRLYSYEQYF
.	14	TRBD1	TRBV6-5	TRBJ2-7	TGTGCCAGCAGTTTCACCGGGACAGGCTACGAGCAGTACTTC	CASSFTGTGYEQYF
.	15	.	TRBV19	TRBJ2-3	TGTGCCAGTACCCTATATGGCCAGGGCTCAGATACGCAGTATTTT	CASTLYGQGSDTQYF
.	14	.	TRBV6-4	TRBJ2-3	TGTGCCAGCAGTGGCGACAGGGGAGGGGATACGCAGTATTTT	CASSGDRGGDTQYF
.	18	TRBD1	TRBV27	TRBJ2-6	TGTGCCAGCAGTCAAACAGGGGAACTAAACTCTGGGGCCAACGTCCTGACTTTC	CASSQTGELNSGANVLTF
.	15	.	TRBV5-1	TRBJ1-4	TGCGCCAGCCAGCTACAGGGAGAACCCAATGAAAAACTGTTTTTT	CASQLQGEPNEKLFF
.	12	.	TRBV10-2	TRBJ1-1	TGCGCCAGCGGTGGGGCGAACACTGAAGCTTTCTTT	CASGGANTEAFF
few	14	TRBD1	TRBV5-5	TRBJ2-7	TGTGCCAGCAGCTCCCAGACAGGGGCGGGCGAGCAGTACTTC	CASSSQTGAGEQYF
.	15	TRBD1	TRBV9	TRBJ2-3	TGTGCCAGCAGCGGCCGGACAGGTGCACTGGATACGCAGTATTTT	CASSGRTGALDTQYF
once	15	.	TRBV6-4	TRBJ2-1	TGTGCCAGCAGTCCTTCGAGTGAAATTTACAATGAGCAGTTCTTC	CASSPSSEIYNEQFF
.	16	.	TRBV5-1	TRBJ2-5	TGCGCCAGCAGCTTGCGGCGAAACGGGGTCCAAGAGACCCAGTACTTC	CASSLRRNGVQETQYF
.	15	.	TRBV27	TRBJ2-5	TGTGCCAGCAGTCCGCCCTCGTGGGGGGGGGCGACCCAGTACTTC	CASSPPSWGGATQYF
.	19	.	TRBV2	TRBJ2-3	TGTGCCAGCAGACCCCCGCCGGGCGGGACGGTGACTAGCACAGATACGCAGTATTTT	CASRPPPGGTVTSTDTQYF
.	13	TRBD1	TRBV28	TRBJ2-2	TGTGCCAGCGGGACAGGGACCACCGGGGAGCTGTTTTTT	CASGTGTTGELFF
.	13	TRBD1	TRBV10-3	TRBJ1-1	TGTGCCATCATGGCAGGGGGGACTACTGAAGCTTTCTTT	CAIMAGGTTEAFF
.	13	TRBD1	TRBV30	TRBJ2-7	TGTGCCTGGGCAGGGACAGGGTCCCACGAGCAGTACTTC	CAWAGTGSHEQYF
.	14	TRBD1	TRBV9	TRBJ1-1	TGTGCCAGCAGCGCCTACCGGGACAGTGGAGAAGCTTTCTTT	CASSAYRDSGEAFF
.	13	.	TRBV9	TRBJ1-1	TGTGCCAGCTGTGCAGGGGATCGCACTGAAGCTTTCTTT	CASCAGDRTEAFF
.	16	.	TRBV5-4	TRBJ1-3	TGTGCCAGCAGCTTGAAGGGGCGGGGTTCTGGAAACACCATATATTTT	CASSLKGRGSGNTIYF
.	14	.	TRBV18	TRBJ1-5	TGTGCCAGCTCAGCCGGGGATAGCAATCAGCCCCAGCATTTT	CASSAGDSNQPQHF
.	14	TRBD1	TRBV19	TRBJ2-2	TGTGCCAGTAGGTTCGGACAGGGTAACGGGGAGCTGTTTTTT	CASRFGQGNGELFF
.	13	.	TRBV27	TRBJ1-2	TGTGCCAGCAACTCCTTAGGGGGAGATGGCTACACCTTC	CASNSLGGDGYTF
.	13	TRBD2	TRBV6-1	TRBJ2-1	TGTGCCAGCGGCCTAGCGGGGGACAATGAGCAGTTCTTC	CASGLAGDNEQFF
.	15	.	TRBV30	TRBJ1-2	TGTGCCTGGAGGGAGAGTCTCCATCTCGAATACGGCCACACCTTC	CAWRESLHLEYGHTF
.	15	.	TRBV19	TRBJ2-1	TGTGCCAGTAGTAAGGACTCACCCCGCCTCAATGAGCAGTTCTTC	CASSKDSPRLNEQFF
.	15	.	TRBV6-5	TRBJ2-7	TGTGCCAGCAGTTTTGGAGCTGCGACCCCTCACGAGCAGTACTTC	CASSFGAATPHEQYF
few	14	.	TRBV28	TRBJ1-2	TGTGCCAGCAGTGCCCTGGGAGGGAGGGATGGCTACACCTTC	CASSALGGRDGYTF
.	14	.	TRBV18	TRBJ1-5	TGTGCCAGCTCACCGGGGGGAAGCAATCAGCCCCAGCATTTT	CASSPGGSNQPQHF
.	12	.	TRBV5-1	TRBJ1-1	TGCGCCAGCACCTCCGAGGGGGAGGAAGCTTTCTTT	CASTSEGEEAFF
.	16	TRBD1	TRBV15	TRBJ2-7	TGTGCCACCAGTGAAATTGTAGGACAGGGTATCTACGAGCAGTACTTC	CATSEIVGQGIYEQYF
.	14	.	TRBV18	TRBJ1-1	TGTGCCAGCTCACCACAGGGGCAGGACACTGAAGCTTTCTTT	CASSPQGQDTEAFF
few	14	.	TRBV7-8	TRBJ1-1	TGTGCCAGCAGCTCATTTCGCCGGGACACTGAAGCTTTCTTT	CASSSFRRDTEAFF
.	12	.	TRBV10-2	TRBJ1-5	TGCGCCAGCAGTGACGGCAATCAGCCCCAGCATTTT	CASSDGNQPQHF
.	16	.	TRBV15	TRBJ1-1	TGTGCCACCAGCAGGGTGGACAGCCTATTGAACACTGAAGCTTTCTTT	CATSRVDSLLNTEAFF
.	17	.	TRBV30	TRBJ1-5	TGTGCCTGGAGTAAAAGAGGGAGGCCCTCCGTTAATCAGCCCCAGCATTTT	CAWSKRGRPSVNQPQHF
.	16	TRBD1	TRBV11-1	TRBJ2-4	TGTGCCAGCAGCCCCGGGACAGGGAGAGCCAAAAACATTCAGTACTTC	CASSPGTGRAKNIQYF
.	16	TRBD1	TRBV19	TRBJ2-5	TGTGCCAGTAGTTCACAGGAACAGGGGTACCAAGAGACCCAGTACTTC	CASSSQEQGYQETQYF
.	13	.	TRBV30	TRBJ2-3	TGTGCCCGGCGGCCCCTCAGCACAGATACGCAGTATTTT	CARRPLSTDTQYF
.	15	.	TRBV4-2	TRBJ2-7	TGTGCCAGCAGCCAAGAGGGAGGGACACGACACGAGCAGTACTTC	CASSQEGGTRHEQYF
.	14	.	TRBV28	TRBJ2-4	TGTGCCAGCGGCCGGGGTCGGGGAGTCCCACTTGTGCACTTC	CASGRGRGVPLVHF
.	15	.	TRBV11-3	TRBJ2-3	TGTGCCAGCAGCTTATTCCGGCGGGGCGTAGATACGCAGTATTTT	CASSLFRRGVDTQYF
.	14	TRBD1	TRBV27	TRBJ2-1	TGTGCCAGCAGGTACGGGACAGGGATGGGTGAGCAGTTCTTC	CASRYGTGMGEQFF
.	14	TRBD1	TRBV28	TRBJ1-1	TGTGCCACCGGGGACAGTCGCATGAACACTGAAGCTTTCTTT	CATGDSRMNTEAFF
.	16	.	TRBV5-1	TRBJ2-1	TGCGCCAGCAGCTTGGGACAACCGAGCTCCTACAATGAGCAGTTCTTC	CASSLGQPSSYNEQFF
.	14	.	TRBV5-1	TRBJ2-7	TGCGCCAGTTCCCAGGTAGGGGATAGCTACGAGCAGTACTTC	CASSQVGDSYEQYF
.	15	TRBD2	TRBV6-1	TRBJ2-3	TGTGCCAGCAGTGACCTAGCGGGGACACCAGATACGCAGTATTTT	CASSDLAGTPDTQYF
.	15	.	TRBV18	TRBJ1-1	TGTGCCAGCTCACCACCTCTAGGGGGTAGCACTGAAGCTTTCTTT	CASSPPLGGSTEAFF
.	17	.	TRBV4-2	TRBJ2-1	TGTGCCAGCAGCCAAGGAGTGGGACTCGAAATACACAATGAGCAGTTCTTC	CASSQGVGLEIHNEQFF
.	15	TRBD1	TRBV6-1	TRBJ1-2	TGTGCCAGCAGTGATGGACAGGGTTGGAACTATGGCTACACCTTC	CASSDGQGWNYGYTF
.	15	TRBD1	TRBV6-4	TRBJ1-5	TGTGCCAGCAGTAAGGGACAGGGAAGCAATCAGCCCCAGCATTTT	CASSKGQGSNQPQHF
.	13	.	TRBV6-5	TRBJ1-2	TGTGCCAGCAGCCGGTACGGGGGGCGAGGCTACACCTTC	CASSRYGGRGYTF
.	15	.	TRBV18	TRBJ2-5	TGTGCCAGCTCATCCTCAATCGGGATCGGGGAGACCCAGTACTTC	CASSSSIGIGETQYF
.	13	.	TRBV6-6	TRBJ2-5	TGTGCCAGCAGTTACTCCCCGGAAGAGACCCAGTACTTC	CASSYSPEETQYF
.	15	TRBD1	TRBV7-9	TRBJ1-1	TGTGCCAGCAGCCGTGGACAGGGGGGGCTCACTGAAGCTTTCTTT	CASSRGQGGLTEAFF
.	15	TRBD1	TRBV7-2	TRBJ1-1	TGTGCCAGCAGCTTAGCCGGTCAGGGGGTTCTCGAAGCTTTCTTT	CASSLAGQGVLEAFF
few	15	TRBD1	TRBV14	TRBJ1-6	TGTGCCAGCAGCCTACAGACAGGGAACACCTCACCCCTCCACTTT	CASSLQTGNTSPLHF
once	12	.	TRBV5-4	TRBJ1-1	TGTGCCAGCAGCTTGGTCGACACTGAAGCTTTCTTT	CASSLVDTEAFF
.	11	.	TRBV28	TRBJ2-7	TGTGCCAGCACCAGGGCCTACGAGCAGTACTTC	CASTRAYEQYF